This paragraph reports one T cell receptor (beta chain). This sample is part of a study of follicular helper T cells after annual influenza vaccination. The ends lost 5 bases at V and 5 bases at J; junction bases unmatched: 10. Germline CDR1 is SGHAT and CDR2 is FQNNGV. The CDR3 sequence is 16 residues long. Specified time point: 2015-2016 season, 7 days after influenza vaccination. Sequencing used immunoSEQ multiplex PCR; TCRdb keeps in-frame clones, though not all of them. The profile shows about 10,000 clones, over 65% of them singletons. This clonotype was sampled from an adult who received the influenza vaccine. The source material was CXCR5- memory CD4+ T cells sorted from blood, sampled 7 days after influenza vaccination. This sequence joins TRBV11-2 and TRBJ1-4, with TRBD1 matching over 8 bases. CDR3 protein: CASSVAGGARNEKLFF. CDR3 in DNA: TGTGCCAGCAGCGTTGCAGGGGGCGCTCGGAATGAAAAACTGTTTTTT.